This note documents a single T cell receptor beta chain sequence. The record originates from a study of T cells in narcolepsy. Measured with immunoSEQ multiplex PCR; TCRdb has only the in-frame clones, and not every one. The table records around 35,000 clones, more than 70% of them present only once. V was clipped by 1 base and J by 5 bases, with 9 bases between them. This CDR3 comprises 14 residues. Germline CDR1 reads SEHNR; CDR2 reads FQNEAQ (reference sequence). The rearrangement links TRBV7-9 to TRBJ1-5; a weak D match, TRBD1 (6 bases). Source material: memory (CD45RA-) CD4+ T cells from blood. The source is a human donor in good health. The CDR3 is CASSLDRVDQPQHF. The CDR3 DNA sequence: TGTGCCAGCAGCTTAGACAGGGTCGATCAGCCCCAGCATTTT.